This T cell receptor (beta chain) was recorded in a study of CD8+CD57+ T cells in acquired aplastic anemia. Study at large: Quantities of DNA derived from sorted CD4+ and CD8+ cells averaged around 3.2 ug. Overall study findings and caveats: Some 30 shared CD8+ CDR3s appeared highly expressed within patients' immunodominant clones.

Profiles of TCR beta VDJ and CDR3 were generated from a genomic DNA template. MiXCR, applied by TCRdb to the reads, yields one record per CDR3 protein. In the table there are some 280,000 distinct CDR3 sequences, around 60% of which are singletons. Germline CDR1 LGHDT, CDR2 YNNKEL (reference sequence). This CDR3 has 13 amino acids. Trimming shortened V by 0 bases and J by 6 bases, and 8 bases separated the two germline ends. With respect to this clonotype: What it binds is unknown.

This clonotype originated in a human donor with severe aplastic anemia or a healthy control (not recorded which). The chain employs TRBV3-1 and TRBJ2-5; the D gene is possibly TRBD1 (6 bases). The sample was sorted CD4+, CD8+, or CD8+CD57+ T cells (not recorded which) from PBMCs. The CDR3, as DNA: TGTGCCAGCAGCCAAGATCAGGGGAAGACCCAGTACTTC. This codes for CASSQDQGKTQYF.